The rows below give T cell receptor beta chains drawn from one sample of a study of preoperative IRX-2 immunotherapy in early breast cancer. Data came from immunoSEQ multiplex PCR; TCRdb stores just in-frame clones and leaves some out. This table holds 20,000 to 30,000 clones, around 89% found once. Here the sequenced sample was tumor tissue, taken after IRX-2 immunotherapy. The receptor source for this set is a human donor with breast cancer. Both conserved end residues are part of each CDR3. D genes are given only for firm matches. Expanded clones are given a class, and other clones once, few, many or no size at all.

J gene: TRBJ2-5; D gene: .; V gene: TRBV19; clone size: .; CDR3 protein: CASSSPAGWEETQYF; CDR3 DNA: TGTGCCAGTAGTAGCCCCGCGGGCTGGGAGGAGACCCAGTACTTC
J gene: TRBJ2-5; D gene: .; V gene: TRBV7-9; clone size: .; CDR3 protein: CASSRETRYF; CDR3 DNA: TGTGCCAGCAGTCGCGAGACCCGGTACTTC
J gene: TRBJ2-1; D gene: .; V gene: TRBV9; clone size: .; CDR3 protein: CASSVVPGDYNEQFF; CDR3 DNA: TGTGCCAGCAGCGTTGTCCCGGGGGACTACAATGAGCAGTTCTTC
J gene: TRBJ2-7; D gene: .; V gene: TRBV30; clone size: .; CDR3 protein: CAWSVRTDYEQYF; CDR3 DNA: TGTGCCTGGAGTGTCCGGACGGACTACGAGCAGTACTTC
J gene: TRBJ1-1; D gene: .; V gene: TRBV6-5; clone size: .; CDR3 protein: CASSARGTEAFF; CDR3 DNA: TGTGCCAGCAGTGCAAGGGGGACTGAAGCTTTCTTT
J gene: TRBJ2-3; D gene: TRBD2; V gene: TRBV27; clone size: .; CDR3 protein: CASSRTSGATDTQYF; CDR3 DNA: TGTGCCAGCAGTAGAACTAGCGGAGCCACAGATACGCAGTATTTT
J gene: TRBJ1-5; D gene: .; V gene: TRBV10-1; clone size: .; CDR3 protein: CASSESIVQPQHF; CDR3 DNA: TGCGCCAGCAGTGAGTCGATAGTTCAGCCCCAGCATTTT
J gene: TRBJ2-5; D gene: .; V gene: TRBV28; clone size: .; CDR3 protein: CASSLETQYF; CDR3 DNA: TGTGCCAGCAGTTTGGAGACCCAGTACTTC
J gene: TRBJ2-2; D gene: TRBD2; V gene: TRBV25-1; clone size: .; CDR3 protein: CASSKTSGGNTGELFF; CDR3 DNA: TGTGCCAGCAGTAAGACTAGCGGGGGGAACACCGGGGAGCTGTTTTTT
J gene: TRBJ2-1; D gene: TRBD1; V gene: TRBV30; clone size: .; CDR3 protein: CAWSDRGVDEQFF; CDR3 DNA: TGTGCCTGGAGTGACAGGGGGGTCGATGAGCAGTTCTTC
J gene: TRBJ2-1; D gene: TRBD2; V gene: TRBV11-2; clone size: .; CDR3 protein: CASSPTRLLTSGRYNEQFF; CDR3 DNA: TGTGCCAGCAGCCCCACCCGACTGTTAACTAGCGGGCGCTACAATGAGCAGTTCTTC
J gene: TRBJ1-2; D gene: .; V gene: TRBV7-9; clone size: .; CDR3 protein: CASSLGQQNYGYTF; CDR3 DNA: TGTGCCAGCAGCTTGGGGCAGCAAAACTATGGCTACACCTTC
J gene: TRBJ2-3; D gene: .; V gene: TRBV13; clone size: .; CDR3 protein: CASSNRLVGPGDTQYF; CDR3 DNA: TGTGCCAGCAGCAATCGACTAGTAGGGCCTGGAGATACGCAGTATTTT
J gene: TRBJ2-7; D gene: TRBD1; V gene: TRBV6-5; clone size: .; CDR3 protein: CATRDRGRYEQYF; CDR3 DNA: TGTGCCACTCGGGACAGGGGCAGATACGAGCAGTACTTC
J gene: TRBJ2-1; D gene: TRBD2; V gene: TRBV29-1; clone size: .; CDR3 protein: CSVGSAGGSYNEQFF; CDR3 DNA: TGCAGCGTTGGTTCAGCGGGGGGCTCCTACAATGAGCAGTTCTTC
J gene: TRBJ2-7; D gene: .; V gene: TRBV19; clone size: .; CDR3 protein: CASSIGAGNYEQYF; CDR3 DNA: TGTGCCAGTAGTATTGGCGCAGGGAACTACGAGCAGTACTTC
J gene: TRBJ2-3; D gene: TRBD1; V gene: TRBV5-1; clone size: .; CDR3 protein: CASSYRTGGTDTQYF; CDR3 DNA: TGCGCCAGCAGCTACCGGACAGGGGGGACAGATACGCAGTATTTT
J gene: TRBJ1-1; D gene: .; V gene: TRBV5-1; clone size: .; CDR3 protein: CASSLDRLNTEAFF; CDR3 DNA: TGCGCCAGCAGCTTGGACAGATTGAACACTGAAGCTTTCTTT
J gene: TRBJ2-1; D gene: TRBD1; V gene: TRBV10-1; clone size: .; CDR3 protein: CASRYLTGEYNEQFF; CDR3 DNA: TGCGCCAGCAGATACCTCACAGGGGAGTACAATGAGCAGTTCTTC
J gene: TRBJ2-3; D gene: .; V gene: TRBV19; clone size: .; CDR3 protein: CASSIIQGSDTQYF; CDR3 DNA: TGTGCCAGTAGTATAATTCAGGGGTCAGATACGCAGTATTTT
J gene: TRBJ1-6; D gene: TRBD1; V gene: TRBV5-6; clone size: .; CDR3 protein: CASSARTGYNSPLHF; CDR3 DNA: TGTGCCAGCAGCGCCCGGACAGGTTATAATTCACCCCTCCACTTT
J gene: TRBJ2-5; D gene: .; V gene: TRBV28; clone size: .; CDR3 protein: CASCSVQETQYF; CDR3 DNA: TGTGCCAGCTGTAGCGTCCAAGAGACCCAGTACTTC
J gene: TRBJ1-5; D gene: .; V gene: TRBV27; clone size: .; CDR3 protein: CASSLMGVGQPQHF; CDR3 DNA: TGTGCCAGCAGTTTAATGGGAGTGGGTCAGCCCCAGCATTTT
J gene: TRBJ1-2; D gene: .; V gene: TRBV6-1; clone size: .; CDR3 protein: CASSSLGREGYTF; CDR3 DNA: TGTGCCAGCAGTAGCTTAGGACGTGAGGGCTACACCTTC
J gene: TRBJ2-7; D gene: .; V gene: TRBV21-1; clone size: once; CDR3 protein: CASSTSLPHEQYF; CDR3 DNA: TGTGCCAGCAGCACCTCCCTACCCCACGAGCAGTACTTC
J gene: TRBJ2-7; D gene: .; V gene: TRBV2; clone size: .; CDR3 protein: CASSDRGYEQYF; CDR3 DNA: TGTGCCAGCAGTGACAGGGGCTACGAGCAGTACTTC
J gene: TRBJ2-2; D gene: TRBD2; V gene: TRBV5-6; clone size: .; CDR3 protein: CASSPLLAGGPYGELFF; CDR3 DNA: TGTGCCAGCAGCCCCCTCCTAGCGGGGGGGCCCTACGGGGAGCTGTTTTTT
J gene: TRBJ2-1; D gene: TRBD2; V gene: TRBV7-2; clone size: .; CDR3 protein: CASSPPGLTPNEQFF; CDR3 DNA: TGTGCCAGCAGCCCACCGGGACTAACCCCCAATGAGCAGTTCTTC
J gene: TRBJ2-3; D gene: TRBD1; V gene: TRBV19; clone size: once; CDR3 protein: CASSMRDRETDTQYF; CDR3 DNA: TGTGCCAGTAGTATGAGGGACAGGGAAACAGATACGCAGTATTTT
J gene: TRBJ2-1; D gene: .; V gene: TRBV9; clone size: .; CDR3 protein: CASSPGTHYNEQFF; CDR3 DNA: TGTGCCAGCAGCCCCGGGACCCATTACAATGAGCAGTTCTTC
J gene: TRBJ2-7; D gene: TRBD1; V gene: TRBV27; clone size: .; CDR3 protein: CASSLRQGAVEQYF; CDR3 DNA: TGTGCCAGCAGTTTGCGTCAGGGGGCGGTCGAGCAGTACTTC
J gene: TRBJ2-5; D gene: .; V gene: TRBV1; clone size: .; CDR3 protein: CTSSQYDPPTSGRETQYF; CDR3 DNA: TGCACCAGCAGCCAATATGACCCTCCGACTAGCGGGAGGGAGACCCAGTACTTC